Below are 12 T cell receptor beta chains sequenced from a single sample in a study of blood T cell repertoires in COVID-19. The repertoire was sequenced with immunoSEQ multiplex PCR; TCRdb's copy has only in-frame clones and lacks some. The repertoire holds 250,000 to 350,000 clones, with 75% to 90% as singletons. Source material: peripheral blood. The receptors stem from a man between 18 and 29 years old with active or convalescent COVID-19.

The chain recombines TRBV7-9 with TRBJ1-6; 9 bases align to TRBD1. This CDR3 has 14 amino acids. The trim removed 3 bases at V and 10 bases at J, leaving 4 bases unmatched. CDR1 and CDR2 from the germline V gene are SEHNR and FQNEAQ (reference sequence). The CDR3 here is CASSLGQGGSPLHF. The CDR3 DNA is TGTGCCAGCAGCTTGGGACAGGGCGGATCACCCCTCCACTTT.

The chain joins TRBV5-1 to TRBJ2-1; TRBD2 matches 14 bases. The J segment lost 12 bases and the V segment lost 7 bases, leaving 9 bases of the junction unmatched. Germline V CDR1 and CDR2: SGHRS, YFSETQ. The CDR3 runs to 14 residues. As DNA, the CDR3 is TGCGCCAGCGGCCCGGGACTAGCGGGAGTAGGGCAGTTCTTC. It translates to CASGPGLAGVGQFF.

This clone has more than one count but fewer than ten. The chain carries TRBV29-1 and TRBJ1-1; TRBD1 is a possible D gene (5 bases). The CDR3 consists of 12 residues. The V gene's germline CDR1 is SQVTM and CDR2 ANQGSEA. V gave up 4 bases and J gave up 2 bases, with 8 bases separating them. CDR3 region: CSVGQRNTEAFF. The DNA for the CDR3 is TGCAGCGTTGGACAGAGAAACACTGAAGCTTTCTTT.

V and J are TRBV15 and TRBJ2-1, with 7 bases matching TRBD1. V was clipped by 5 bases and J by 14 bases; unmatched bases: 9. Germline CDR1 LNHNV, CDR2 YYDKDF (reference sequence). The CDR3 runs to 12 residues. CDR3 in amino acids: CATSLDRVDKFF. The CDR3 coding sequence is TGTGCCACCAGCCTTGACAGGGTCGACAAGTTCTTC.

This clone was counted once. The sample has other DNA sequences that encode this CDR3 too. V gene TRBV18 combines with J gene TRBJ1-1, with D unclear. The CDR3 consists of 13 residues. Trimming removed 3 bases at V and 1 base at J, with 6 bases between. Germline CDR1 and CDR2: KGHSH and LQKENI. CDR3 sequence reads: CASSPAENTEAFF. The DNA for the CDR3 is TGTGCCAGCTCACCGGCCGAGAACACTGAAGCTTTCTTT.

V usage is TRBV28 and J usage is TRBJ2-1; D gene unclear. The CDR3 sequence is 12 residues long. Germline loops: CDR1 MDHEN, CDR2 SYDVKM. With 6 bases removed from V and 2 bases from J, the gap between germline ends came to 5 bases. The CDR3 spells CASRLPYNEQFF. Written as DNA, the CDR3 is TGTGCCAGCAGGCTACCCTACAATGAGCAGTTCTTC.

The chain has TRBV5-1 and TRBJ2-7; weak D call: TRBD2 (6 bases). The CDR3 totals 12 residues. CDR1 and CDR2 (germline): SGHRS, YFSETQ. V lost 4 bases and J lost 2, with 7 bases in between. CDR3 DNA sequence: TGCGCCAGCAGCGGAGGGGCCTACGAGCAGTACTTC. This translates into CASSGGAYEQYF.

CDR3 DNA: TGTGCCAGCAGTTACTCCCCGGGACAGGACACCTATAATTCACCCCTCCACTTT. Protein sequence: CASSYSPGQDTYNSPLHF. V gene TRBV6-2 or TRBV6-3 combines with J gene TRBJ1-6; 8 nucleotides align to TRBD1. The CDR3 length is 18 residues. From germline, CDR1 is MNHEY and CDR2 SVGEGT. The ends lost 0 bases at V and 2 bases at J; junction bases unmatched: 6.

The gene calls are TRBV6-4 and TRBJ2-5; 7 bases align to TRBD2. CDR1 is MRHNA and CDR2 is SNTAGT in the germline V gene. The CDR3 spans 17 residues. V gave up 0 bases and J gave up 3 bases; unmatched junction bases: 10. The CDR3 DNA reads as TGTGCCAGCAGTGACTCAGGGCGGGGGACTATCGAAGAGACCCAGTACTTC. Its protein product is CASSDSGRGTIEETQYF.

This chain joins TRBV10-3 and TRBJ2-5; possibly TRBD2 for D (6 bases). The CDR3 extends over 15 amino acids. Germline CDR1 reads ENHRY; CDR2 reads SYGVKD. Trimming shortened V by 3 bases and J by 1 base, and 12 bases separated the two germline ends. In nucleotides, the CDR3 is TGTGCCATCAGTGACCTTGCGGGGAGCCAAGAGACCCAGTACTTC. Residues: CAISDLAGSQETQYF.

The V call is TRBV4-3, the J call TRBJ1-6; no clear D. V lost 1 base, J lost 5 bases, and 15 bases lay in between. This CDR3 has 17 residues. The germline V gene has CDR1 LGHNA and CDR2 YSLEER. The CDR3 loop is CASSQAVQYINNSPLHF. CDR3 DNA: TGCGCCAGCAGCCAAGCTGTACAGTATATTAATAATTCACCCCTCCACTTT.

This chain links TRBV27 with TRBJ1-3; TRBD1 matches 7 bases. The CDR3 covers 15 residues. The germline V gene has CDR1 MNHEY and CDR2 SMNVEV (reference sequence). V shed 10 bases and J 2 bases; nucleotides not matched to a gene: 11. CDR3 nucleotide sequence: TGTGCCACCAAACCCCAGGGGGTTACTGGAAACACCATATATTTT. Amino acid sequence: CATKPQGVTGNTIYF.